The present T cell receptor (beta chain) was sequenced within a study of T cells in tuberculosis (dated by TCRdb to 2017 to 2018). For context, the study as a whole: The study combined CD1B tetramers and high-throughput TCR immunosequencing to characterize T cells specific for the mycobacterial lipid antigen glucose monomycolate (GMM). With 9 to 11 people per group, a South African clinical cohort compared IGRA-negative adolescents, IGRA-positive adolescents with latent tuberculosis, and adults with active tuberculosis.

A word on this clone: Its antigen remains unidentified. Base qualities are not at hand, and no much larger clone is one base apart.

Study-level results and caveats: With the diverse GMM-specific repertoire as input, a classifier achieved roughly 89% accuracy (AUROC 0.75 to 0.95), whereas GEM motif frequencies as input gave approximately 70% accuracy. The smaller NN-distances in active tuberculosis patients were driven in part by shorter CDR3-alpha lengths, while the difference seen for TCR-beta was not statistically significant. Smaller mean NN-distances to GMM-specific TCRs were observed in active tuberculosis TCR-alpha repertoires than in IGRA-negative controls, suggesting clonal expansion of GMM-specific TCRs. Clinical samples were selected based on the availability of cryopreserved specimens, with adults included as active tuberculosis cases and adolescents included as controls.

TCR libraries were generated with the immunoSEQ multiplex PCR assay, using TCR-beta and/or TCR-alpha/delta assays for each sample. Amplified TCR libraries were sequenced on the Illumina high-throughput platform. The original pipeline was this. Clustering and dimensionality reduction were performed using pairwise TCRdist distances among GMM-specific receptors from ex vivo sorted or in vitro expanded T cells. Each clinical repertoire was scored by mean NN-distance, the average TCRdist to the nearest 10% of tetramer-positive reference sequences. To compute GEM TCR motif frequency, the fraction of unique TCRs matching known GEM sequences by V/J usage and CDR3 length was calculated. Active tuberculosis was classified by linear discriminant analysis with leave-one-out cross-validation, implemented in scikit-learn. Here the immuneACCESS table is served through TCRdb, limited to in-frame sequences with V and J called. Missing clones are a known gap in these copies; in checked studies unresolved V genes cover under half, and the rest lacks a known reason. That table furnishes V, J and clone size, whereas the DNA furnished D and trimming. The sample includes some 41,000 clones, with 94% observed a single time. The ten largest account for 9% to 13% of the sample.

At study entry, adolescents were screened for latent tuberculosis infection by tuberculin skin test and QuantiFERON-TB GOLD In-Tube IGRA. Unsorted cryopreserved PBMC were immunosequenced, covering on average approximately 98,000 T cells per clinical donor. Eleven high schools in the Worcester region of the Western Cape, South Africa, served as enrollment sites for adolescents aged 12 to 18 years. Approximately ten M. tuberculosis-infected adolescents and about 10 uninfected adolescents, matched for age and sex, were selected. For the adolescents, PBMC were isolated by density centrifugation from freshly drawn heparinized blood and then cryopreserved. CDR1 ENHRY and CDR2 SYGVKD are derived from the germline V gene. V lost 10 bases and J lost 7 bases, and the count of bases not matched to a germline gene is 12. Inclusive of the bounding cysteine and phenylalanine, the CDR3 is 14 residues long. CDR3 DNA is the only sequence kept; it has 42 bases, read in frame from the first base.

This chain joins TRBV10-3 to TRBJ2-1; 8 nucleotides in the junction match TRBD1. The TCR was taken from a donor between 10 and 35 years old with latent tuberculosis or without tuberculosis infection. Some clones in this sample may be carry-over from other donors' samples. The specimen sequenced was PBMCs. The sequenced DNA: TGTGCCACCTGGACAGGGTCCGGGGAGAATGAGCAGTTCTTC. Its coded protein is CATWTGSGENEQFF.